The clone carrying this TCR beta chain was recorded at least ten times. The antigen remains undetermined. It was with a sample-barcoded 5' primer and a J-beta primer mix that a second PCR of roughly 7 to 12 cycles was run. TCRdb passed the 5' RACE reads through MiXCR, listing each CDR3 protein once. The sample includes around 790,000 distinct CDR3 sequences, under 45% of them seen just once. The data are from a study of blood T cells in healthy people across ages. Study conclusions and caveats: Higher diversity and more naive CD4+ cells were features of long-lived donors, compared to aged donors.

CDR1 and CDR2 (germline): MNHEY, SMNVEV (reference sequence). The CDR3 loop spans 16 amino acids. V dropped 4 bases and J dropped 2; count of bases not matched to a gene: 9. This clonotype was obtained from a man aged 55 to 70 in good health. Sequences were obtained from blood. The gene calls are TRBV27 and TRBJ2-7, with 9 bases lining up with TRBD1. The CDR3 DNA is TGTGCCAGCAGTTCCAACTTGGGACAGGGAACCTACGAGCAGTACTTC. This gives the protein CASSSNLGQGTYEQYF.